Shown below are 27 T cell receptor beta chains from a single sample sequenced in a study of vaccination and CD4 T cells after COVID-19. Treatment in this sample: approximately nine-day PBMC culture with coronavirus spike peptide pools or control peptides (ViraFEST assay). The Oncomine TCR Beta short-read assay sequenced DNA from cultured CD4+ T cells. TCRdb reanalysed the PCR reads using MiXCR and keeps one entry per CDR3 protein. The table has approximately 19,000 distinct CDR3 sequences, under 50% seen once. No antigen has been assigned to these receptors. This sample comprised CD4+ T cells from blood, cultured in vitro, obtained after SARS-CoV-2 vaccination. The origin of the receptors is a human donor who had recovered from COVID-19.

This clonotype was found a few times. The gene calls are TRBV20-1 and TRBJ1-5; D gene unclear. Trimming took 3 bases from V and 0 from J, leaving 9 bases between them. The CDR3 sequence is 14 residues long. Germline loops: CDR1 DFQATT, CDR2 SNEGSKA (reference sequence). CDR3 amino acids: CSASRSNSNQPQHF. Written as DNA, the CDR3 is TGCAGTGCTAGTCGTAGTAATAGCAATCAGCCCCAGCATTTT.

This clonotype was found a few times. The V gene is TRBV11-2, the J gene TRBJ1-5; D not resolved. This CDR3 has 15 residues. In germline, CDR1 is SGHAT, CDR2 FQNNGV. With 1 base removed from V and 2 bases from J, the gap between germline ends came to 9 bases. The CDR3 region has the DNA TGTGCCAGCAGCTTAGTTTGGCTCGGCAATCAGCCCCAGCATTTT. Protein product: CASSLVWLGNQPQHF.

This clonotype was seen only a few times. The chain joins TRBV29-1 to TRBJ1-1, with D uncertain. Trimming left V 5 bases short and J 0 bases short, with 10 bases between. The CDR3 totals 13 residues. From germline, CDR1 is SQVTM and CDR2 ANQGSEA. The CDR3 nucleotides are TGCAGCGTTAAGGGCGTCCTGAACACTGAAGCTTTCTTT. Translated, it gives CSVKGVLNTEAFF.

Turning to this clonotype: Mismatch with germline at one junction end may stem from a read error. This chain links TRBV7-2 with TRBJ1-1; D is unclear. CDR1 and CDR2 from the germline V gene are SGHTA and FQGNSA. This CDR3 spans 14 amino acids. CDR3 amino acids: CVSSSRGLNTEAFF. CDR3 nucleotides: TGTGTCAGCAGCTCCCGGGGTCTGAACACTGAAGCTTTCTTT.

V usage is TRBV19 and J usage is TRBJ1-5, with D perhaps matching TRBD1 (6 bases). Germline lookup yields CDR1 LNHDA and CDR2 SQIVND (reference sequence). Deletions cut 2 bases from V and 4 bases from J, with 9 bases between. The CDR3 consists of 14 residues. The CDR3 here is CASSIRQGNQPQHF. The CDR3, as DNA: TGTGCCAGTAGTATAAGGCAGGGGAATCAGCCCCAGCATTTT.

This clonotype was seen more than once but under ten times. The CDR3 DNA follows: TGTGCCAGTAGTCGGGAAATCCTCAGCAATCAGCCCCAGCATTTT. Translation gives CASSREILSNQPQHF. This chain joins TRBV19 and TRBJ1-5; D gene unclear. The CDR3 runs 15 residues. In germline, CDR1 is LNHDA, CDR2 SQIVND (reference sequence). Trimming stripped 5 bases from V and 1 base from J, with 12 bases between.

The CDR3 DNA sequence: TGTGCCAGCAGCTCCACCGGGACAGGGGGCGCGAGGGCGGCTTTCTTT. The encoded protein is CASSSTGTGGARAAFF. The chain joins TRBV11-3 to TRBJ1-1, with TRBD1 identical over 12 bases. After removal of 4 bases from V and 11 bases from J, the junction contained 14 bases not matched to a gene. The CDR3 sequence is 16 residues long. The germline CDR1 and CDR2 sequences are SGHNT and YENEEA.

V is TRBV20-1 and J is TRBJ1-2, with TRBD1 identical over 8 bases. CDR3 length: 12 amino acids. With 5 bases clipped from V and 7 bases from J, the junction kept 6 bases outside the gene matches. Germline lookup yields CDR1 DFQATT and CDR2 SNEGSKA (reference sequence). The CDR3 sequence: CSADRGSSGYTF. The CDR3 region has the DNA TGCAGTGCTGACAGGGGTTCCTCTGGCTACACCTTC.

This clonotype came up once. The J gene is TRBJ2-2, the V gene TRBV7-3; TRBD2 aligns across 11 bases. CDR3 size: 19 residues. From germline, CDR1 is SGHTA and CDR2 FQGTGA. Trimming at V came to 0 bases and at J to 3 bases, leaving 9 bases not matched to a gene. The CDR3 nucleotides read TGTGCCAGCAGCTTAACGGGTTCTAGCGGGGGGCGTTACACCGGGGAGCTGTTTTTT. As protein: CASSLTGSSGGRYTGELFF.

The chain has TRBV27 and TRBJ1-1; possible D gene TRBD1, 6 bases. Trimming removed 7 bases from V and 3 bases from J, with 18 bases in between. Per the germline V gene, CDR1 is MNHEY and CDR2 is SMNVEV (reference sequence). This CDR3 spans 15 amino acids. CDR3 loop: CASTTRQAGYTEAFF. In DNA, the CDR3 is TGTGCCAGCACCACTCGACAGGCGGGGTACACTGAAGCTTTCTTT.

The chain is built from TRBV20-1 and TRBJ2-7; D gene unclear. The germline CDR1 and CDR2 sequences are DFQATT and SNEGSKA (reference sequence). V lost 3 bases, J lost 4 bases, and 19 bases lay in between. The CDR3 loop spans 15 amino acids. The chain's CDR3 is CSARSFNPQIYEQYF. CDR3 coding DNA: TGCAGTGCTAGGTCCTTCAACCCGCAAATATACGAGCAGTACTTC.

The J gene is TRBJ1-5, the V gene TRBV28; D remains ambiguous. Germline V gene lookup returns CDR1 MDHEN and CDR2 SYDVKM. The CDR3 extends over 13 amino acids. V was trimmed by 8 bases and J by 11 bases, leaving 19 bases between them. The CDR3 reads CASFGQNQRAQHF. In DNA, the CDR3 is TGTGCCAGCTTTGGCCAGAACCAGAGGGCCCAGCATTTT.

The chain recombines TRBV7-2 with TRBJ2-6; D is unclear. Trimming cost V 1 base and J 2 bases, with 6 bases left between them. The CDR3 length is 15 residues. Germline loops: CDR1 SGHTA, CDR2 FQGNSA. The CDR3 loop is CASSLGPTGANVLTF. CDR3 sequence (DNA): TGTGCCAGCAGCTTAGGCCCCACTGGGGCCAACGTCCTGACTTTC.

This clonotype was detected once. The rearrangement links TRBV27 to TRBJ1-3, with D hard to call. CDR1 and CDR2 (germline): MNHEY, SMNVEV (reference sequence). Trimming removed 0 bases at V and 3 bases at J, with 6 bases between. The CDR3 has 14 amino acids. The CDR3 protein is CASSLSGYGNTIYF. The CDR3 DNA follows: TGTGCCAGCAGTTTATCAGGGTATGGAAACACCATATATTTT.

Only a few counts were recorded for this clonotype. CDR3 protein: CASSPGADYGYTF. DNA of the CDR3: TGTGCCAGCAGCCCCGGCGCCGACTATGGCTACACCTTC. The gene calls are TRBV6-1 and TRBJ1-2; unclear D gene. Trimming took 6 bases from V and 3 from J, leaving 11 bases between them. CDR3 length: 13 amino acids. The germline CDR1 and CDR2 sequences are MNHNS and SASEGT.

This rearrangement joins TRBV20-1 to TRBJ2-1, with 14 bases that match TRBD2. Germline values: CDR1 DFQATT, CDR2 SNEGSKA (reference sequence). The ends lost 2 bases at V and 1 base at J; junction bases unmatched: 13. This CDR3 has 20 amino acids. For the CDR3, the DNA is TGCAGTGCTAGACAACGGAGACTAGCGGGAGGGCCAGGGTCCTACAATGAGCAGTTCTTC. Its protein product is CSARQRRLAGGPGSYNEQFF.

Details on this clonotype: The junction departs from germline at one end; a sequencing error may be responsible. The CDR3 DNA reads as TGTGCCAGCAGTTTTGGGTTCGGGCCCCCGAATTTT. This sequence encodes CASSFGFGPPNF. The chain combines TRBV28 with TRBJ2-3, with unresolved D. Germline loops: CDR1 MDHEN, CDR2 SYDVKM. The CDR3 consists of 12 residues. The complete variable domain, with remaining parts taken from reference TRBV28 and TRBJ2-3, reads DVKVTQSSRYLVKRTGEKVFLECVQDMDHENMFWYRQDPGLGLRLIYFSYDVKMKEKGDIPEGYSVSREKKERFSLILESASTNQTSMYLCASSFGFGPPNFGPGTRLTVL.

This clonotype turned up a few times. The chain has TRBV20-1 and TRBJ1-5; D possibly corresponds to TRBD1 (6 bases). CDR1 is DFQATT, CDR2 SNEGSKA, per germline (reference sequence). Trimming stripped 4 bases from V and 0 bases from J, with 16 bases between. The CDR3 extends over 16 amino acids. CDR3 sequence reads: CSAIRDTRYSNQPQHF. CDR3 nucleotides: TGCAGTGCTATTCGGGACACCAGATATAGCAATCAGCCCCAGCATTTT.

V gene TRBV7-2 combines with J gene TRBJ2-3, with 9 bases that match TRBD2. CDR3 length: 16 residues. After removal of 4 bases from V and 0 bases from J, the junction contained 5 bases not matched to a gene. Per germline, CDR1 SGHTA and CDR2 FQGNSA. CDR3 coding DNA: TGTGCCAGCAGCTATCGTAGCGGGAGCAGCACAGATACGCAGTATTTT. Residues: CASSYRSGSSTDTQYF.

This chain uses TRBV18 with TRBJ2-7; D ambiguous. Germline loops: CDR1 KGHSH, CDR2 LQKENI. With 2 bases removed from V and 6 bases from J, the gap between germline ends came to 5 bases. The length of the CDR3 is 11 residues. CDR3 nucleotide sequence: TGTGCCAGCTCACCAGCGGTCGAGCAGTACTTC. Encoded protein: CASSPAVEQYF.

The genes are TRBV6-2 or TRBV6-3 and TRBJ2-3; possibly TRBD1 or TRBD2 for D (5 bases each). V was pared by 6 bases and J by 0 bases, with 13 bases between. CDR1 is MNHEY and CDR2 is SVGEGT in the germline V gene. The CDR3 length is 15 residues. CDR3 protein: CASRRSGASTDTQYF. For the CDR3, the DNA is TGTGCCAGCAGACGCTCCGGGGCGAGCACAGATACGCAGTATTTT.

The gene calls are TRBV6-5 and TRBJ1-6; possibly TRBD1 for D (5 bases). V was clipped by 2 bases and J by 6 bases, with 14 bases between them. The CDR3 spans 16 residues. The germline CDR1 and CDR2 sequences are MNHEY and SVGAGI. This chain's CDR3 is CASSYPSGGSNSPLHF. The CDR3 bases are TGTGCCAGCAGTTACCCGAGCGGGGGGTCTAATTCACCCCTCCACTTT.

The gene calls are TRBV29-1 and TRBJ2-5; TRBD1 matches 10 bases. V gave up 6 bases and J gave up 6 bases; unmatched junction bases: 7. Germline CDR1 and CDR2: SQVTM and ANQGSEA. There are 13 residues in the CDR3. The CDR3 DNA sequence: TGCAGCGTCGGGACAGGGGACGTGAAGACCCAGTACTTC. The encoded protein is CSVGTGDVKTQYF.

The chain links TRBV5-1 to TRBJ2-2; D gene unclear. V lost 5 bases to trimming and J lost 8 bases, with 7 bases between them. Germline V CDR1 and CDR2: SGHRS, YFSETQ. The CDR3 covers 11 residues. Written as DNA, the CDR3 is TGCGCCAGCAGTTTCCAGGGGGAGCTGTTTTTT. Translation gives CASSFQGELFF.

V and J are TRBV7-2 and TRBJ2-1; 7 bases match TRBD1. This CDR3 is built from 16 residues. J gave up 7 bases and V 4 bases, and 13 bases lay outside the gene matches. The germline V gene encodes CDR1 SGHTA and CDR2 FQGNSA. The CDR3 DNA reads TGTGCCAGCAGCTCCACCCGACAGGGCCATCTTAATGAGCAGTTCTTC. Encoded protein: CASSSTRQGHLNEQFF.

V gene TRBV19 combines with J gene TRBJ1-2; D is undetermined. Germline V gene lookup returns CDR1 LNHDA and CDR2 SQIVND (reference sequence). There are 13 residues in the CDR3. V dropped 2 bases and J dropped 5 bases, with 9 bases sitting between them. CDR3 in DNA: TGTGCCAGTAGTATACGCAGCTCTTATGGCTACACCTTC. The encoded protein is CASSIRSSYGYTF.

A few counts support this clonotype. The chain recombines TRBV7-9 with TRBJ2-5; the match to TRBD2 covers 7 bases. The CDR3 contains 13 residues. Losses at the gene ends were 7 bases for V and 7 bases for J; bases not matched to a gene: 9. CDR1 and CDR2 from the germline V gene are SEHNR and FQNEAQ (reference sequence). CDR3 protein: CASTGDYPWTQYF. CDR3 sequence (DNA): TGTGCCAGCACCGGGGACTATCCATGGACCCAGTACTTC.